This paragraph covers one T cell receptor (beta chain) sequence. Antigen unknown. This record comes from a study of T cell responses to AZD1222 COVID-19 vaccine. General study results and limits: Receipt of two AZD1222 doses was followed by a rise in Spike-specific TCR breadth and depth. Among AZD1222 vaccinees, only 5 to 7 were seropositive at baseline.

TCRdb's table, derived via immunoSEQ multiplex PCR, lists solely in-frame clones and lacks some. The table has 100,000 to 150,000 clones, around 85% seen once. The CDR3 runs to 13 residues. The V gene lost 6 bases and the J gene lost 2 bases, with 11 bases spanning the gap. Germline loops: CDR1 SNHLY, CDR2 FYNNEI. The chain employs TRBV2 and TRBJ2-7; tentatively, D is TRBD1 (6 bases). This specimen consisted of peripheral blood, obtained on day 0 of AZD1222 vaccination. The TCR sequence derives from an adult in good health. Here the CDR3 reads CASRTGLTYEQYF. The CDR3, as DNA: TGTGCCAGCAGGACAGGTCTGACCTACGAGCAGTACTTC.